These T cell receptor beta chains were read from a single sample in a study of regulatory T cells in long-lasting Graves disease. TCRdb ran MiXCR on the multiplex PCR reads and lists one entry per CDR3 protein. The data hold a few hundred thousand distinct CDR3 sequences, with around 15% observed a single time. The same specimen was also included in a second study, on T cells in Graves' hyperthyroidism and ophthalmopathy.

The sample in question was peripheral blood mononuclear cells (PBMCs), obtained at new diagnosis, from a patient treated with antithyroid drugs. The receptor set was obtained from a man between 40 and 49 years old with Graves disease. CDR3s include the opening cysteine and the closing phenylalanine or tryptophan. A D gene is named only where the DNA matches it firmly. Clone size appears in some rows only: once, few, many, or a class for an expanded clone.

d_call clone_size j_call v_call cdr3_nt cdr3_aa
TRBD1 many TRBJ2-3 TRBV2 TGTGCCAGCAGCGCCGGGACAGGGGTCACAGATACGCAGTATTTT CASSAGTGVTDTQYF
- - TRBJ2-1 TRBV7-9 TGTGCCAGCAGCTTATTAGGCGGGGCCAGCAATGAGCAGTTCTTC CASSLLGGASNEQFF
- many TRBJ2-7 TRBV7-6 TGTGCCAGCAGCTTAGATACAGGGAACGAGCAGTACTTC CASSLDTGNEQYF
- - TRBJ1-4 TRBV30 TGTGCCTGGAGTGTACAGTCGGGCCCTAATGAAAAACTGTTTTTT CAWSVQSGPNEKLFF
- many TRBJ2-7 TRBV2 TGTGCCAGCAGTGGCAGAGGATTAACCTACGAGCAGTACTTC CASSGRGLTYEQYF
- many TRBJ2-1 TRBV7-9 TGTGCCAGCAGCCCGAAACTAGCAAGCGATGAGCAGTTCTTC CASSPKLASDEQFF
TRBD2 - TRBJ2-1 TRBV20-1 TGCGGTGCTAGAGGGGGGGAGCGGGAGGTTGAGCAGTTCTTC CGARGGEREVEQFF
- - TRBJ1-3 TRBV20-1 TGCAGTGCTAGGTCAGGTGGGGGAAACACCATATATTTT CSARSGGGNTIYF
- few TRBJ2-6 TRBV15 TGTGCCACCAGCAGAGGTTCTGAGTCTGGGGCCAACGTCCTGACTTTC CATSRGSESGANVLTF
- few TRBJ2-6 TRBV14 TGTGCCAGCAGCCAAAACGAGGGTGCTGGGGCCAACGTCCTGACTTTC CASSQNEGAGANVLTF
- many TRBJ2-7 TRBV20-1 TGCAGTGCTAGTCGGGCACAGGGATACGAGCAGTACTTC CSASRAQGYEQYF
- many TRBJ1-1 TRBV2 TGTGCCAGCAGCGCCTGGGAGAACACTGAAGCTTTCTTT CASSAWENTEAFF
- many TRBJ2-5 TRBV7-2 TGTGCCAGCAGCTTCTTCGGACAGTCGGGGGAGACCCAGTACTTC CASSFFGQSGETQYF
- many TRBJ2-2 TRBV28 TGTGCCAGCAGTTTAAGGGAGGGGGCCGGGGAGCTGTTTTTT CASSLREGAGELFF
- few TRBJ2-1 TRBV2 TGTGCCAACAGTCTCGGGCTTCGAGGCGTCTTC CANSLGLRGVF
- many TRBJ1-5 TRBV28 TGTGCCAGCAGCTCGAGGGTTGGGGTGGAGCCCCAGCATTTT CASSSRVGVEPQHF
- many TRBJ2-6 TRBV18 TGTGCCAGCTCACCAGGGACAACTTATGGGTGGGCCAACGTCCTGACTTTC CASSPGTTYGWANVLTF
TRBD2 - TRBJ2-1 TRBV6-2/TRBV6-3 TGTGCCAGCATGAGGGGGACTAGCGGGAGGAGAGAGCAGTTCTTC CASMRGTSGRREQFF
TRBD2 few TRBJ2-1 TRBV9 TGTGCCAGCAGCGGATATACTAGCGGGAGTTCCTACAATGAGCAGTTCTTC CASSGYTSGSSYNEQFF
- - TRBJ1-3 TRBV9 TGTGCCAGCAGCTTACTTGAGGGATCTGGAAACACCATATATTTT CASSLLEGSGNTIYF
- many TRBJ1-4 TRBV7-2 TGTGCCAGCAGCTTAGTCGGCGGTGCAACTAATGAAAAACTGTTTTTT CASSLVGGATNEKLFF
TRBD1 many TRBJ2-7 TRBV2 TGTGCCAGCCGCCGTCGACAGGGGGCAGAGGACGAGCAGTACTTC CASRRRQGAEDEQYF
TRBD2 - TRBJ2-1 TRBV20-1 TGCAGTGCAGACGGACTAGCAAATGAGCAGTTCTTC CSADGLANEQFF
TRBD1 many TRBJ2-2 TRBV27 TGTGCCAGCAGTTTCTGGACAGGGGGCATCGGGGAGCTGTTTTTT CASSFWTGGIGELFF
- few TRBJ1-3 TRBV4-3 TGCGCCAGCAGCCAACTCGGGGGGAACACCATATATTTT CASSQLGGNTIYF
- - TRBJ2-3 TRBV29-1 TGCAGCGTTGTTAGGGGGTTCGCAGATACGCAGTATTTT CSVVRGFADTQYF
TRBD1 - TRBJ2-7 TRBV18 TGTGCCAGCTCACCACGGACAGGGGACGACGAGCAGTACTTC CASSPRTGDDEQYF
- many TRBJ2-3 TRBV28 TGTGCCAGCAGGGGACACTCCTTCGGGACAGATACGCAGTATTTT CASRGHSFGTDTQYF
- many TRBJ2-4 TRBV6-8 TGTGCCAGCAGTGCCCTTCTTGTGACCAAAAACATTCAGTACTTC CASSALLVTKNIQYF
TRBD2 few TRBJ2-3 TRBV24-1 TGTGCCACCAGTGATTTCGTGACTAGCGGGGCGTTTGATACGCAGTATTTT CATSDFVTSGAFDTQYF
- - TRBJ2-2 TRBV19 TGTGCCAGTAGTGCTGCTGGGCGGGGACGAACCGGGGAGCTGTTTTTT CASSAAGRGRTGELFF
- many TRBJ1-5 TRBV12-3/TRBV12-4 TGTGCCAGCAGCCCGTCGAACCGGCAGGATCAGCCCCAGCATTTT CASSPSNRQDQPQHF
- - TRBJ1-1 TRBV10-2 TGCGCCAGCACCGAGTCGTACAGAGCTGAAGCTTTCTTT CASTESYRAEAFF
- - TRBJ2-2 TRBV4-3 TGCGCCAGCAGCCAAGAGCATTACACCGGGGAGCTGTTTTTT CASSQEHYTGELFF
TRBD1 - TRBJ2-7 TRBV7-8 TGTGCCAGCAGCTCCCCCCGGGTAGGGGGCTCAGCCTACGAGCAGTACTTC CASSSPRVGGSAYEQYF
TRBD2 many TRBJ2-3 TRBV6-4 TGTGCCAGCAGTACTAGCGGGGGGGCAGATACGCAGTATTTT CASSTSGGADTQYF